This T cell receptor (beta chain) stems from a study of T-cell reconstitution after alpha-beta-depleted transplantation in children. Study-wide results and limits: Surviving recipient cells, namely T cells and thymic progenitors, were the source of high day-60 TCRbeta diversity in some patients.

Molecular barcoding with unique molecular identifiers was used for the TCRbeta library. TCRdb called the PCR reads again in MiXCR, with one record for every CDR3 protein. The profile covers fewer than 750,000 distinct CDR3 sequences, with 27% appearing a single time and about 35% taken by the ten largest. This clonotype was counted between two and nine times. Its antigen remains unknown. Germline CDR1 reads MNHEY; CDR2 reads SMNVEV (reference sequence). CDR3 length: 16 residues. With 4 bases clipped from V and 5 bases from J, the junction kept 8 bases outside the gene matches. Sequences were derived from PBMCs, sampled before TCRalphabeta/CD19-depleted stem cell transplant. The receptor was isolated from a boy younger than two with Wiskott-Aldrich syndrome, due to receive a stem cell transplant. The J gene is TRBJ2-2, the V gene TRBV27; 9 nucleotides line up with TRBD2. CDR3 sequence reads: CASSSPGLAPTGELFF. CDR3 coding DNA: TGTGCCAGCAGTTCGCCGGGACTAGCCCCAACCGGGGAGCTGTTTTTT.